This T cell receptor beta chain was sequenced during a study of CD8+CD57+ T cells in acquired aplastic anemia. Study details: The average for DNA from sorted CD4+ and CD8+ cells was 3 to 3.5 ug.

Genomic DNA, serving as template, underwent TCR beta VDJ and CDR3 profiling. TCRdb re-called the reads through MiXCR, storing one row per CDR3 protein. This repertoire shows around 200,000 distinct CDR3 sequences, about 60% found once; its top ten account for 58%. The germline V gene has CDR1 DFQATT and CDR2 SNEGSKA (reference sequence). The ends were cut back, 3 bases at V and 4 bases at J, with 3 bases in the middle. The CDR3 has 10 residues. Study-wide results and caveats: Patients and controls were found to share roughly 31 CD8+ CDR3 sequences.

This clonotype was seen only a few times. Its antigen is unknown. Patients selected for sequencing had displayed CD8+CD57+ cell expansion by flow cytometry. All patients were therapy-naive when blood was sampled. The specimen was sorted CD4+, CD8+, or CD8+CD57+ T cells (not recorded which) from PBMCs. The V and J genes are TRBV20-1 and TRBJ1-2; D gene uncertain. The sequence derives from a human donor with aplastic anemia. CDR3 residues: CSASFYGYTF. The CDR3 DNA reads TGCAGTGCTAGCTTCTATGGCTACACCTTC.